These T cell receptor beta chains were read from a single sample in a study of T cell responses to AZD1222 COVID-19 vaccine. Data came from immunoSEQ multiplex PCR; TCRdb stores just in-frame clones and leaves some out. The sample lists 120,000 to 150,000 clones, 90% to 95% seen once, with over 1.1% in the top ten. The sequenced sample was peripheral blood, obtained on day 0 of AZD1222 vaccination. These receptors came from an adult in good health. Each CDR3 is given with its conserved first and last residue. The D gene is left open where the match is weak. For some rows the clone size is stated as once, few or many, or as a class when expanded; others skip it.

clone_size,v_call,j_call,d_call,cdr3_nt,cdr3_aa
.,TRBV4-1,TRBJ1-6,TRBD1,TGCGCCAGCAGCCAAGATACAGGGGTAAATAATTCACCCCTCCACTTT,CASSQDTGVNNSPLHF
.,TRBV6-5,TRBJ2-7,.,TGTGCCAGCAGTTACTCGGGGCAGGGGTCCTACGAGCAGTACTTC,CASSYSGQGSYEQYF
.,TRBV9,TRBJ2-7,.,TGTGCCAGCAGCCCAGCCATTAGCGACGAGCAGTACTTC,CASSPAISDEQYF
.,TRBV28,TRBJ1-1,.,TGTGCCAGCAGTTCTCCTCAACAGGGATTGACGAACACTGAAGCTTTCTTT,CASSSPQQGLTNTEAFF
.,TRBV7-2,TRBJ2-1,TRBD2,TGTGCCAGCAGTCCCGAGTTTGCGGGAGGGCGGCAGTTCTTC,CASSPEFAGGRQFF
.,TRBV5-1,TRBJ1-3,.,TGCGCCAGCAGCTCTGGCGACTGGGTGTCTGGAAACACCATATATTTT,CASSSGDWVSGNTIYF
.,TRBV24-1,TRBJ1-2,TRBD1,TGTGCCACCAGCGGGACAGGGGGCGCGTATGGCTACACCTTC,CATSGTGGAYGYTF
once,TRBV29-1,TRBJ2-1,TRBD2,TGCAGCGTCCCAGCGGGGGGGCTGGAGGAGCAGTTCTTC,CSVPAGGLEEQFF
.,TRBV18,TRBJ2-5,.,TGTGCCAGCTCACCACCGGGAGTGCAAGAGACCCAGTACTTC,CASSPPGVQETQYF
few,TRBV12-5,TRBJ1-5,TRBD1,TGTGCTAGTGGTTTGGTACCCGGGACAGGGGATCAGCCCCAGCATTTT,CASGLVPGTGDQPQHF
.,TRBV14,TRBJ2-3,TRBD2,TGTGCCAGCAGCCAGGGGGGGTCAAATACGCAGTATTTT,CASSQGGSNTQYF
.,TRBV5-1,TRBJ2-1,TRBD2,TGCGCCAGCAGCTTGAGCGGGGGTGAGCAGTTCTTC,CASSLSGGEQFF
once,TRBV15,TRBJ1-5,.,TGTGCCACCAGCCAGAGGGGCGCTAATAGCAATCAGCCCCAGCATTTT,CATSQRGANSNQPQHF
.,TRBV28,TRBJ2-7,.,TGTGCCAGCAGCCTGGGACGGATCTCCTACGAGCAGTACTTC,CASSLGRISYEQYF
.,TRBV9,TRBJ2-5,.,TGTGCCAGCAGCGTAGGGGCCAGGGAACGGGAGACCCAGTACTTC,CASSVGARERETQYF
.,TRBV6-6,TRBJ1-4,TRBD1,TGTGCCAGCAGTCCCCAGTCCCGGGGACAGTCTAATGAAAAACTGTTTTTT,CASSPQSRGQSNEKLFF
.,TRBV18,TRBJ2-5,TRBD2,TGTGCCAGCTCACCAACTAGCGGGGGGGCCGGAGAGACCCAGTACTTC,CASSPTSGGAGETQYF